A single sample gave rise to the 14 T cell receptor beta chains below, sequenced in a study of T cell responses to AZD1222 COVID-19 vaccine. Method: immunoSEQ multiplex PCR; TCRdb's copy keeps in-frame clones and lacks some. The profile shows about 150,000 clones, roughly 92% of them singletons. The sequencing used peripheral blood, collected 28 days after the second AZD1222 dose. The receptors stem from an adult who received the AZD1222 COVID-19 vaccine.

A single count supports this clone. The gene calls are TRBV27 and TRBJ2-3, with D perhaps matching TRBD1 or TRBD2 (5 bases each). The V end lost 2 bases, the J end lost 6 bases, and 9 bases lay between the germline ends. Germline V gene lookup returns CDR1 MNHEY and CDR2 SMNVEV (reference sequence). CDR3 length: 13 amino acids. Written as DNA, the CDR3 is TGTGCCAGCAGTTTACGGTGGGGGGATACGCAGTATTTT. It is translated as CASSLRWGDTQYF.

The chain employs TRBV7-9 and TRBJ1-2; possibly TRBD1 for D (5 bases). Germline V gives CDR1 SEHNR, CDR2 FQNEAQ (reference sequence). Trimming pared 5 bases from V and 8 bases from J, leaving 21 bases between. The CDR3 length is 15 residues. CDR3 sequence (DNA): TGTGCCAGCAGCACCGCAGGGTCATTCTTTGGCGGCTACACCTTC. Encoded protein: CASSTAGSFFGGYTF.

This clone appeared once. J is TRBJ1-1 and V is TRBV7-9; 9 bases line up with TRBD1. This CDR3 has 15 residues. V trimming: 4 bases; J trimming: 5 bases; junction bases outside the gene matches: 8. Germline V lookup: CDR1 SEHNR, CDR2 FQNEAQ (reference sequence). The CDR3 DNA is TGTGCCAGCAGCTCTGGACAGGGGCCTGGTACTGAAGCTTTCTTT. Translating it yields CASSSGQGPGTEAFF.

The chain couples TRBV7-8 to TRBJ2-2, with D unresolved. V lost 1 base and J 7 bases, leaving 13 bases between the germline ends. CDR3 size: 15 residues. Germline V gene lookup returns CDR1 SGHVS and CDR2 FQNEAQ. CDR3 sequence reads: CASSLVWGSGGELFF. CDR3 DNA: TGTGCCAGCAGCTTAGTCTGGGGATCAGGCGGGGAGCTGTTTTTT.

Of note for this clone: The same CDR3 also results from other DNA sequences found in this sample. V gene TRBV6-5 combines with J gene TRBJ2-7; TRBD1 matches at 8 bases. V lost 7 bases, J lost 4 bases, and 6 bases stayed unmatched. Germline lookup yields CDR1 MNHEY and CDR2 SVGAGI. This CDR3 has 13 residues. CDR3 in amino acids: CASTGTGLYEQYF. CDR3 DNA: TGTGCCAGCACGGGGACAGGTCTTTACGAGCAGTACTTC.

As concerns this clone: Other DNA sequences from this sample encode an identical CDR3 as well. V usage is TRBV18 and J usage is TRBJ1-5; no definite D call. This CDR3 has 13 amino acids. With 0 bases removed from V and 4 bases from J, the gap between germline ends came to 4 bases. The germline V gene encodes CDR1 KGHSH and CDR2 LQKENI. This CDR3 is CASSPPSNQPQHF. In DNA, the CDR3 is TGTGCCAGCTCACCACCATCTAATCAGCCCCAGCATTTT.

The chain links TRBV25-1 to TRBJ1-1; D is undetermined. The CDR3 loop spans 14 amino acids. Germline V gives CDR1 MGHDK, CDR2 SYGVNS. V was clipped by 5 bases and J by 2 bases, with 12 bases between them. The CDR3 loop reads CASSLGQSNTEAFF. In DNA, the CDR3 is TGTGCCAGCAGTTTAGGGCAGAGTAACACTGAAGCTTTCTTT.

The chain combines TRBV29-1 with TRBJ1-1, with a possible D match to TRBD1 (6 bases). Germline CDR1 and CDR2: SQVTM and ANQGSEA. The CDR3 runs to 13 residues. Trimming took 7 bases from V and 1 from J, leaving 13 bases between them. CDR3 in DNA: TGCAGCGGGGCGAAGGGGGAGAACACTGAAGCTTTCTTT. Protein product: CSGAKGENTEAFF. Full variable domain (outside the CDR3, taken from reference TRBV29-1 and TRBJ1-1): SAVISQKPSRDICQRGTSLTIQCQVDSQVTMMFWYRQQPGQSLTLIATANQGSEATYESGFVIDKFPISRPNLTFSTLTVSNMSPEDSSIYLCSGAKGENTEAFFGQGTRLTVV.

The chain combines TRBV19 with TRBJ1-4; no firm D call. V dropped 3 bases and J dropped 6 bases, with 8 bases sitting between them. Germline V CDR1 and CDR2: LNHDA, SQIVND (reference sequence). The CDR3 contains 13 residues. CDR3 residues: CASSIGRDEKLFF. The CDR3 nucleotides are TGTGCCAGTAGTATCGGGAGGGATGAAAAACTGTTTTTT.

The rearrangement links TRBV11-2 to TRBJ1-4; no clear D gene. There are 16 residues in the CDR3. Per germline, CDR1 SGHAT and CDR2 FQNNGV. Trimming removed 5 bases from V and 7 bases from J, with 20 bases in between. CDR3 region: CASSAFPRAGGEKLFF. As DNA, the CDR3 is TGTGCCAGCAGCGCCTTCCCCCGGGCTGGAGGTGAAAAACTGTTTTTT.

This sequence joins TRBV29-1 and TRBJ2-7, with D uncertain. Trimming removed 6 bases from V and 4 bases from J, with 10 bases in between. In germline, CDR1 is SQVTM, CDR2 ANQGSEA. This CDR3 is built from 11 residues. The CDR3 DNA follows: TGCAGCGTCCTTCTTGGGTACGAGCAGTACTTC. This gives the protein CSVLLGYEQYF.

The chain uses TRBV11-3 and TRBJ2-1, with D perhaps TRBD2 (6 bases). The germline V and J ends were trimmed by 5 bases and 0 bases, with 8 bases remaining between them. Germline CDR1 reads SGHNT; CDR2 reads YENEEA. The CDR3 is 14 amino acids. CDR3 amino acids: CASSPGSSYNEQFF. The CDR3 bases are TGTGCCAGCAGCCCCGGGAGCTCCTACAATGAGCAGTTCTTC.

This chain connects TRBV5-4 to TRBJ1-6, with TRBD1 as a possible D gene (6 bases). V lost 4 bases and J lost 9, with 14 bases in between. The CDR3 contains 14 residues. CDR1 is SGHNT and CDR2 is YYREEE in the germline V gene (reference sequence). The CDR3 loop is CASSGSTGTSPLHF. The CDR3 DNA is TGTGCCAGCAGCGGATCGACAGGTACTTCACCCCTCCACTTT.

The chain is built from TRBV7-9 and TRBJ2-3, with D tentatively TRBD2 (6 bases). The germline gives CDR1 SEHNR, CDR2 FQNEAQ (reference sequence). Trimming took 1 base from V and 4 from J, leaving 12 bases between them. CDR3 size: 15 residues. The CDR3 bases are TGTGCCAGCAGCTTAGTCACGGCGGGATCAGATACGCAGTATTTT. Residues: CASSLVTAGSDTQYF.